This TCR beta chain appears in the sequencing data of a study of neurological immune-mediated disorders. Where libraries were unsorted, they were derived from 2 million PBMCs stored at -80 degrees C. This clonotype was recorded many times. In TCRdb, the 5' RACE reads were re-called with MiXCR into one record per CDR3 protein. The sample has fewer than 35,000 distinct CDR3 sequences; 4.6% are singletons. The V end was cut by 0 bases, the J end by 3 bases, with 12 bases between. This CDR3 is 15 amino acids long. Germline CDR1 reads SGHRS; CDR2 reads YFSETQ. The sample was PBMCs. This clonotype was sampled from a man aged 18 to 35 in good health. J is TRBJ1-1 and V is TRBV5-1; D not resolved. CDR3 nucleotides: TGCGCCAGCAGCTTGGTGGGAGGTCGGGACACTGAAGCTTTCTTT. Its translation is CASSLVGGRDTEAFF.